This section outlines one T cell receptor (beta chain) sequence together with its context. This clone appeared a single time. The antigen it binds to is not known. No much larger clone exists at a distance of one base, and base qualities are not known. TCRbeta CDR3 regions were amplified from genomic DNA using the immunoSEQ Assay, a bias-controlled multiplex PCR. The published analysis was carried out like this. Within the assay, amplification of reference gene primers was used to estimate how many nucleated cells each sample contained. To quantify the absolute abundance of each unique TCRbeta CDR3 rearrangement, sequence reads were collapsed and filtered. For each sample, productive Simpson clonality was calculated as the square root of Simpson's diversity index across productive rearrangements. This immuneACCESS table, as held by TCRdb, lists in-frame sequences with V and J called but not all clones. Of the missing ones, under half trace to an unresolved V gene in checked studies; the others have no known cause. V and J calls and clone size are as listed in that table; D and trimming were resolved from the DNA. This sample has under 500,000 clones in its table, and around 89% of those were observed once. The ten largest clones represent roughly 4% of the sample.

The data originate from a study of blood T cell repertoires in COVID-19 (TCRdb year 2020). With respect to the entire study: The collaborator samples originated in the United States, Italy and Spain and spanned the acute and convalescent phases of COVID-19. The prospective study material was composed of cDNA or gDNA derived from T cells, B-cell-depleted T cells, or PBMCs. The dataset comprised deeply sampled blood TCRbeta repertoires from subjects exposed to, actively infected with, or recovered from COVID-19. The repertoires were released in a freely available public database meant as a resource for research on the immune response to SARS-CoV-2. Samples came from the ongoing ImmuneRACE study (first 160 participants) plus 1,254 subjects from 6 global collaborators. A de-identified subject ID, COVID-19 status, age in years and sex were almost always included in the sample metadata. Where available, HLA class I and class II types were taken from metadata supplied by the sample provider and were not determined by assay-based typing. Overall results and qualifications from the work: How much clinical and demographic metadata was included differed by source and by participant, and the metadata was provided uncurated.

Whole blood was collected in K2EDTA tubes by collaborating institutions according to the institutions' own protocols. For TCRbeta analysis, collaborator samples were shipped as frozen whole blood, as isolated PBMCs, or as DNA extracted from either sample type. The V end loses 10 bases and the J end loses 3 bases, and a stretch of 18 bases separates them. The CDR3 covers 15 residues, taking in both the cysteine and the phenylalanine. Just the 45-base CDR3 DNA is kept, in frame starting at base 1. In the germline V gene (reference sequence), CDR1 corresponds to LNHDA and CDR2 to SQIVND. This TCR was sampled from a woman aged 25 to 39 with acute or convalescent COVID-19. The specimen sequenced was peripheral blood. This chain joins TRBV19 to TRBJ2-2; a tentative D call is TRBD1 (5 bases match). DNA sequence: TGTGCCACCCAAGGGGAAAGCCTATACACCGGGGAGCTGTTTTTT. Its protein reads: CATQGESLYTGELFF.